Listed here are 16 T cell receptor beta chains from one sample, sequenced in a study of T-cell reconstitution after alpha-beta-depleted transplantation in children. The TCRbeta library incorporated unique molecular identifiers. Each CDR3 protein is one row after TCRdb ran MiXCR on the PCR reads. The profile shows 200,000 to 250,000 distinct CDR3 sequences, roughly a quarter of them singletons. The sample in question was PBMCs, mostly from graft donor cells, obtained 360 days after TCRalphabeta/CD19-depleted stem cell transplant. Every receptor here comes from a female patient between 2 and 15 years old who had a stem cell transplant for congenital amegakaryocytic thrombocytopenia, so the T cells may come from the graft donor.

Many counts were recorded for this clonotype. This chain connects TRBV12-3 or TRBV12-4 to TRBJ1-6, with 9 bases that match TRBD1. V was clipped by 5 bases and J by 8 bases; unmatched bases: 4. This CDR3 is built from 14 residues. CDR3 sequence: CASSNRDRDSPLHF. The CDR3 bases are TGTGCCAGCAGTAACCGGGACAGGGATTCACCCCTCCACTTT.

This clonotype showed up many times. The chain has TRBV29-1 and TRBJ2-3, with D maybe TRBD1 (5 bases). Germline CDR1 and CDR2: SQVTM and ANQGSEA. Trimming shortened V by 4 bases and J by 1 base, and 15 bases separated the two germline ends. CDR3 length: 15 residues. The DNA for the CDR3 is TGCAGCGTTGCCAGGGCTCAGGTGGGCACAGATACGCAGTATTTT. Translation gives CSVARAQVGTDTQYF.

The chain employs TRBV2 and TRBJ1-6; TRBD1 might be the D (6 bases). Trimming removed 7 bases at V and 9 bases at J, with 19 bases between. The germline CDR1 and CDR2 sequences are SNHLY and FYNNEI. This CDR3 spans 15 amino acids. The CDR3: CASIRFHLGGSPLHF. The CDR3 DNA reads TGTGCCAGCATACGGTTCCACCTAGGGGGTTCACCCCTCCACTTT.

This clonotype appeared a few times. This sequence joins TRBV7-2 and TRBJ2-2; TRBD1 matches at 10 bases. The J segment lost 7 bases and the V segment lost 5 bases, leaving 1 base of the junction unmatched. This CDR3 has 13 residues. The germline V gene has CDR1 SGHTA and CDR2 FQGNSA. This CDR3 reads CASSRTGGGELFF. The CDR3 DNA reads as TGTGCCAGCAGCAGGACAGGGGGCGGGGAGCTGTTTTTT.

This clonotype has only a few counts. The chain employs TRBV6-9 and TRBJ2-1, with 11 positions matching TRBD2. The CDR3 sequence is 16 residues long. Per the germline V gene, CDR1 is MNHGY and CDR2 is SVAAGI. V lost 1 base to trimming and J lost 4 bases; unmatched junction nucleotides: 3. The CDR3 sequence: CASSYWLAGGYNEQFF. The CDR3, as DNA: TGTGCCAGCAGTTATTGGCTAGCGGGAGGATACAATGAGCAGTTCTTC.

The J gene is TRBJ2-7, the V gene TRBV5-1; a possible D gene is TRBD1 (6 bases). CDR1 and CDR2 (germline): SGHRS, YFSETQ. V lost 4 bases and J lost 6, with 17 bases in between. The CDR3 spans 14 residues. The CDR3 DNA is TGCGCCAGCAGCGAAACCGGGACACAGTTCGAGCAGTACTTC. Protein: CASSETGTQFEQYF.

The rearrangement joins TRBV5-1 to TRBJ2-1; TRBD2 matches at 11 bases. Germline CDR1 reads SGHRS; CDR2 reads YFSETQ. V shed 1 base and J 15 bases; nucleotides not matched to a gene: 6. CDR3 length equals 13 residues. The CDR3 DNA is TGCGCCAGCAGCTTGACGCTAGCGGGGGGCCCGTTCTTC. This gives the protein CASSLTLAGGPFF.

The chain links TRBV6-5 to TRBJ2-1, with D possibly TRBD1 on 5 matching bases. Per the germline V gene, CDR1 is MNHEY and CDR2 is SVGAGI. The CDR3 extends over 13 amino acids. V was shortened by 6 bases and J by 9 bases, with 15 bases between the two germline ends. CDR3 bases: TGTGCCAGCAGAATCAGTAAGGGGATTGAGCAGTTCTTC. Its translation is CASRISKGIEQFF.

The chain is built from TRBV6-1 and TRBJ2-1; TRBD2 matches at 9 bases. The germline gives CDR1 MNHNS, CDR2 SASEGT. The J segment lost 4 bases and the V segment lost 6 bases, leaving 10 bases of the junction unmatched. This CDR3 region has 16 residues. The CDR3 loop reads CASSHGVAGVYNEQFF. CDR3 sequence (DNA): TGTGCCAGCAGCCACGGGGTAGCGGGGGTTTACAATGAGCAGTTCTTC.

The rearrangement uses TRBV12-3 or TRBV12-4 and TRBJ2-1; 9 bases are a match to TRBD2. J lost 9 bases, V lost 3 bases, and 9 bases had no gene match. The CDR3 contains 15 residues. CDR3 nucleotide sequence: TGTGCCAGCAGTTTGGGTGGGGCGGGAGGGCCTGAGCAGTTCTTC. This encodes CASSLGGAGGPEQFF.

This chain joins TRBV20-1 and TRBJ2-7; D unclear. Looked up from germline, CDR1 is DFQATT and CDR2 is SNEGSKA (reference sequence). The CDR3 has 13 amino acids. Trimming pared 4 bases from V and 3 bases from J, leaving 13 bases between. The CDR3 reads CSATDGSHYEQYF. Here the CDR3 DNA reads TGCAGTGCTACGGACGGCTCCCACTACGAGCAGTACTTC.

The gene calls are TRBV5-1 and TRBJ2-2, with TRBD1 matching over 8 bases. V lost 4 bases, J lost 3 bases, and 8 bases stayed unmatched. The CDR3 contains 16 residues. Germline V CDR1 and CDR2: SGHRS, YFSETQ. CDR3 nucleotides: TGCGCCAGCAGCCCACCCCTACAGGGGGACACCGGGGAGCTGTTTTTT. Protein: CASSPPLQGDTGELFF.

This clonotype has only a few counts. The chain couples TRBV5-1 to TRBJ2-3; 10 bases agree with TRBD2. Losses at the gene ends were 0 bases for V and 2 bases for J; bases not matched to a gene: 12. CDR3 length: 19 amino acids. CDR1 and CDR2 (germline): SGHRS, YFSETQ. Written as DNA, the CDR3 is TGCGCCAGCAGCTTGGCCACGAGCGGGGGGGCCGGTGTCACAGATACGCAGTATTTT. Translated, it gives CASSLATSGGAGVTDTQYF. The full variable domain, rest sourced from reference TRBV5-1 and TRBJ2-3, is KAGVTQTPRYLIKTRGQQVTLSCSPISGHRSVSWYQQTPGQGLQFLFEYFSETQRNKGNFPGRFSGRQFSNSRSEMNVSTLELGDSALYLCASSLATSGGAGVTDTQYFGPGTRLTVL.

This clonotype occurred a few times. The gene calls are TRBV30 and TRBJ2-1, with D hard to call. Germline CDR1 and CDR2: GTSNPN and SVGIG (reference sequence). There are 13 residues in the CDR3. Trimming shortened V by 2 bases and J by 4 bases, and 9 bases separated the two germline ends. CDR3 coding DNA: TGTGCCTGGAGTCCTGACACTTACAATGAGCAGTTCTTC. Protein sequence: CAWSPDTYNEQFF.

J is TRBJ1-6 and V is TRBV7-2; D not resolved. V shed 5 bases and J shed 5 bases, with 4 bases lying between them. CDR3 length: 12 residues. CDR1 SGHTA and CDR2 FQGNSA come from the germline V gene. The CDR3 sequence: CASSHNNSPLHF. CDR3 DNA: TGTGCCAGCAGCCACAATAATTCACCCCTCCACTTT.

The chain recombines TRBV20-1 with TRBJ2-3; the match to TRBD2 covers 7 bases. Germline V gene data show CDR1 as DFQATT and CDR2 as SNEGSKA (reference sequence). Losses at the gene ends were 3 bases for V and 3 bases for J; bases not matched to a gene: 12. The CDR3 consists of 16 residues. Here the CDR3 reads CSASDPSGLGTDTQYF. Written as DNA, the CDR3 is TGCAGTGCTAGTGATCCTAGCGGTTTGGGTACAGATACGCAGTATTTT.